In this sample, the clone carrying this T cell receptor beta chain is medium-sized. Its antigen is not identified. MiXCR re-clonotyped the PCR reads for TCRdb. The sample has about 33,000 clones, 17% seen once. The data are from a study of metastatic and nonmetastatic thyroid tumors. For the study at large: Across peripheral blood and tumor or nodule tissue samples taken from malignant and benign thyroid patients, the repertoires were compared with one another. The study's findings and limits: For both blood and tumor, malignant thyroid tumors reportedly showed significantly higher TCR beta diversity than benign nodules did.

Ahead of thyroid surgery, no patient had received treatment of any kind. V was shortened by 3 bases and J by 6 bases, with 12 bases between the two germline ends. This CDR3 region has 15 residues. Germline assignment: CDR1 MNHEY and CDR2 SVGAGI. V gene TRBV6-5 combines with J gene TRBJ1-6; no definite D call. This TCR was sampled from a female donor with papillary thyroid cancer or a benign thyroid nodule (not recorded which). Some clones in this sample may be carry-over from other donors' samples. Sequencing was carried out using blood. The CDR3: CASSYVGRSNSPLHF. The CDR3 DNA follows: TGTGCCAGCAGTTATGTGGGCAGATCTAATTCACCCCTCCACTTT.